This TCR beta chain came from a study of T cell responses to AZD1222 COVID-19 vaccine. Notes on the study in general: There were mostly white British donors and more females than males, and clonal diversity was possibly underestimated. Distributed over spike, vaccine-associated CD4 TCRs predominated at 160-218 and 743-854.

With 7 bases clipped from V and 2 bases from J, the junction kept 6 bases outside the gene matches. The germline gives CDR1 MNHEY, CDR2 SVGEGT. This CDR3 contains 15 residues. Using immunoSEQ multiplex PCR, the repertoire was profiled, and TCRdb retains in-frame clones only, with some absent. The sample lists 75,000 to 95,000 clones, approximately 81% occurring once. Of note for this clone: Its specificity is not known.

Sequenced material: peripheral blood, taken 28 days after the second AZD1222 dose. This TCR came from an adult who received the AZD1222 COVID-19 vaccine. The rearrangement joins TRBV6-2 or TRBV6-3 to TRBJ2-5; TRBD2 agrees at 11 bases. CDR3: CASTPRTSGQETQYF. The CDR3 nucleotides read TGTGCCAGCACCCCGAGGACTAGCGGGCAAGAGACCCAGTACTTC.